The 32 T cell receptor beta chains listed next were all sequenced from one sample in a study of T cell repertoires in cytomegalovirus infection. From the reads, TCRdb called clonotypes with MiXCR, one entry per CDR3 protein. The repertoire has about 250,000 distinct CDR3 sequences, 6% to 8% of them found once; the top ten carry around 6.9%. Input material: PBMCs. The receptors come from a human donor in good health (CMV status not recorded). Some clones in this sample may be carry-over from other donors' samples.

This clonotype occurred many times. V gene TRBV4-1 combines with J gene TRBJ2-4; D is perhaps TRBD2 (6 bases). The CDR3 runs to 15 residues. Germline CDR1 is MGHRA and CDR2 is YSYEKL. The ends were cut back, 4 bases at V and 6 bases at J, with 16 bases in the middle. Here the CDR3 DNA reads TGCGCCAGCAGCCTCGGGATCAACGGGGGAAACATTCAGTACTTC. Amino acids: CASSLGINGGNIQYF.

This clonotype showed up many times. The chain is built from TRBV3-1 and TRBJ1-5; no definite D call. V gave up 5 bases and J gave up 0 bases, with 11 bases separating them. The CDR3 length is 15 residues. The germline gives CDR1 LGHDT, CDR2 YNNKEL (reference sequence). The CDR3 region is CASSSSVSSNQPQHF. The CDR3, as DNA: TGTGCCAGCAGCTCCTCCGTTAGTAGCAATCAGCCCCAGCATTTT.

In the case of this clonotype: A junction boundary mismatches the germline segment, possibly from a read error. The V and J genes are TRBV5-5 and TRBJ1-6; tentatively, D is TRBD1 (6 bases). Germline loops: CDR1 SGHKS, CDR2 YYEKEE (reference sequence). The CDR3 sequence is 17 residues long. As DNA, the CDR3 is TGTGGCAGCAGCTCCCAGCCTGGGGGGGCCGGCGGTCAGCCCCTCCACTTT. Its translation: CGSSSQPGGAGGQPLHF.

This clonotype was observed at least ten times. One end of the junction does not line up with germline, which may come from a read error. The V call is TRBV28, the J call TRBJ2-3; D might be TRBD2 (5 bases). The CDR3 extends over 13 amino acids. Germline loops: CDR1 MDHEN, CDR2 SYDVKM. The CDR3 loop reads CASSPAGLALLDF. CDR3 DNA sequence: TGTGCCAGCAGTCCCGCGGGCCTAGCCCTTTTGGATTTT. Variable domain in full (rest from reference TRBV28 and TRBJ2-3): DVKVTQSSRYLVKRTGEKVFLECVQDMDHENMFWYRQDPGLGLRLIYFSYDVKMKEKGDIPEGYSVSREKKERFSLILESASTNQTSMYLCASSPAGLALLDFGPGTRLTVL.

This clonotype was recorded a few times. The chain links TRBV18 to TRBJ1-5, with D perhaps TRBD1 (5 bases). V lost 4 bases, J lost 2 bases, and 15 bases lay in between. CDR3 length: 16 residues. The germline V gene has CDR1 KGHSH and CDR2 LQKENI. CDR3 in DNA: TGTGCCAGCTCACTCCGAGGGGACGAGGGCAATCAGCCCCAGCATTTT. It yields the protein CASSLRGDEGNQPQHF. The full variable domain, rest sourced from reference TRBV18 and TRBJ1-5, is NAGVMQNPRHLVRRRGQEARLRCSPMKGHSHVYWYRQLPEEGLKFMVYLQKENIIDESGMPKERFSAEFPKEGPSILRIQQVVRGDSAAYFCASSLRGDEGNQPQHFGDGTRLSIL.

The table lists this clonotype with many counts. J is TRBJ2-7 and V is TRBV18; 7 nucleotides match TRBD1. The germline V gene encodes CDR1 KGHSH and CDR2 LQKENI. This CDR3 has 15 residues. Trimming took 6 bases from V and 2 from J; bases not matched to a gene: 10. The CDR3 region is CASSRSITGAYEQYF. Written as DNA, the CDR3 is TGTGCCAGCTCGCGAAGTATTACAGGGGCCTACGAGCAGTACTTC.

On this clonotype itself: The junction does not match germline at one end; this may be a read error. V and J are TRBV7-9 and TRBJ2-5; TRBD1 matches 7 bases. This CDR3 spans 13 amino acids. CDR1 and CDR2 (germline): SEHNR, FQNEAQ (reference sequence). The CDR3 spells CVSSKQGRETQYF. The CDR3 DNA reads TGTGTCAGCAGCAAACAGGGGAGAGAGACCCAGTACTTC.

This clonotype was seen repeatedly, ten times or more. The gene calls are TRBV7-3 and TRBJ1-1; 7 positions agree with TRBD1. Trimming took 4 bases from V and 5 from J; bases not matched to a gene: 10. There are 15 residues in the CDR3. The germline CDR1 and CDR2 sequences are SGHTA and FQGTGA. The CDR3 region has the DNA TGTGCCAGCAGCTCCATGCAGGGGGGACAGACTGAAGCTTTCTTT. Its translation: CASSSMQGGQTEAFF.

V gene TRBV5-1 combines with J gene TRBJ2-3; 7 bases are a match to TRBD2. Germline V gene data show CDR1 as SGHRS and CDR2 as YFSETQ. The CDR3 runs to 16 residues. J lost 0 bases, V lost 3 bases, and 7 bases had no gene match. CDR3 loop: CASSYGLVASTDTQYF. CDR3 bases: TGCGCCAGCAGCTACGGACTAGTAGCTAGCACAGATACGCAGTATTTT.

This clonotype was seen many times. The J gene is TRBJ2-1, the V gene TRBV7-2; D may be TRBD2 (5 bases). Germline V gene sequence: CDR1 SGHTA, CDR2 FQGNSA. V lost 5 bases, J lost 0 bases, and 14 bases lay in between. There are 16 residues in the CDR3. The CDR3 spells CASSPRALSSYNEQFF. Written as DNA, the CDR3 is TGTGCCAGCAGCCCGCGGGCCTTGAGCTCCTACAATGAGCAGTTCTTC.

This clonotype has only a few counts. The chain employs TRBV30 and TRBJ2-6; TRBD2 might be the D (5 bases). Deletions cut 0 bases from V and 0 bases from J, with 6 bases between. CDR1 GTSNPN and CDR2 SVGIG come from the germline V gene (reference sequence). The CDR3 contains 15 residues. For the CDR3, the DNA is TGTGCCTGGAGTGTACGGGGCTCTGGGGCCAACGTCCTGACTTTC. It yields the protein CAWSVRGSGANVLTF.

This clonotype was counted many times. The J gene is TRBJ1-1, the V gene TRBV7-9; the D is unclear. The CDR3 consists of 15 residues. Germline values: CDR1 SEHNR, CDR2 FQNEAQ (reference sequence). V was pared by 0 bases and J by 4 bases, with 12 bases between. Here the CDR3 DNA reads TGTGCCAGCAGCTTAGCAAACAACCGAGGCACTGAAGCTTTCTTT. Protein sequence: CASSLANNRGTEAFF.

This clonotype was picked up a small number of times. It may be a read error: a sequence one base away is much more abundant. The chain's CDR3 is CASGVDTEAFF. The CDR3 DNA is TGTGCTAGCGGGGTAGACACTGAAGCTTTCTTT. The chain combines TRBV12-5 with TRBJ1-1; no clear D gene. Trimming removed 9 bases from V and 3 bases from J, with 8 bases in between. The CDR3 consists of 11 residues. CDR1 LGHNT and CDR2 FRNRAP come from the germline V gene.

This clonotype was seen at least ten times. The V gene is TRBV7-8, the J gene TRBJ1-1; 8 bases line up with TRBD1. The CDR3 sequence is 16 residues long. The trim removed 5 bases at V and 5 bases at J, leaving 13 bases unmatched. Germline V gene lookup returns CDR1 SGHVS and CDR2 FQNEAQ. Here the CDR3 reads CASSPPRQGMRTEAFF. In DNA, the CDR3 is TGTGCCAGCAGCCCTCCGCGACAGGGGATGCGTACTGAAGCTTTCTTT.

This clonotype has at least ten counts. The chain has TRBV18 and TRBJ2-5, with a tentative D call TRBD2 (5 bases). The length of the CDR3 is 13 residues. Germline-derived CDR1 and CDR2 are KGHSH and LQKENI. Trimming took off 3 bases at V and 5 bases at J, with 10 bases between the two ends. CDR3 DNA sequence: TGTGCCAGCTCACCTGGACGGAGGGAGACCCAGTACTTC. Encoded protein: CASSPGRRETQYF.

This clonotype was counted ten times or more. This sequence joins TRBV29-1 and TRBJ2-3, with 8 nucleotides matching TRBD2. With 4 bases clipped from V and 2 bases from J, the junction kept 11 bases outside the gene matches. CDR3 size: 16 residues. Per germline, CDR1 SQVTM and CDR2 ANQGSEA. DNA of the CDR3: TGCAGCGTTGGCCGAAGCAGCGGGGGTACCACAGATACGCAGTATTTT. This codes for CSVGRSSGGTTDTQYF.

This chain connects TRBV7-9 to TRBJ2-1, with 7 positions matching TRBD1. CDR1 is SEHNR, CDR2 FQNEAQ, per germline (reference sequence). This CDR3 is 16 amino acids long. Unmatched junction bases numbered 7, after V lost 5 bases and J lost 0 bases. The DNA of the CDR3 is TGTGCCAGCAGCGGGCCACAGGGGAGCTCCTACAATGAGCAGTTCTTC. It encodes CASSGPQGSSYNEQFF.

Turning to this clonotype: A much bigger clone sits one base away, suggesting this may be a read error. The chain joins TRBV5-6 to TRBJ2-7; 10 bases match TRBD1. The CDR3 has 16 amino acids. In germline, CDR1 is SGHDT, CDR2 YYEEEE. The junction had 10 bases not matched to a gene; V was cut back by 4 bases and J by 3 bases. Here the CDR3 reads CASSPSGQGTIYEQYF. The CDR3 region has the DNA TGTGCCAGCAGCCCGTCGGGACAGGGGACAATCTACGAGCAGTACTTC.

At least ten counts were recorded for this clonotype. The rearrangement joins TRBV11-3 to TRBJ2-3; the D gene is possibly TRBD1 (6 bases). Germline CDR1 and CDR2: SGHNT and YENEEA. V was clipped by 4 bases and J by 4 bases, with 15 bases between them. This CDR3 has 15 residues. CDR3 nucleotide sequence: TGTGCCAGCAGCTCAACCACAGGGTACGCAGATACGCAGTATTTT. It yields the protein CASSSTTGYADTQYF.

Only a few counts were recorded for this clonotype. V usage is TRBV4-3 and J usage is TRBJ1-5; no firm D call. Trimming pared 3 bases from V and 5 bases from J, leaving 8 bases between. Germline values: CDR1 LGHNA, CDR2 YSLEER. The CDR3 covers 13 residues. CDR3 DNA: TGCGCCAGCAGCCAGAGGAGGGATCAGCCCCAGCATTTT. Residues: CASSQRRDQPQHF.

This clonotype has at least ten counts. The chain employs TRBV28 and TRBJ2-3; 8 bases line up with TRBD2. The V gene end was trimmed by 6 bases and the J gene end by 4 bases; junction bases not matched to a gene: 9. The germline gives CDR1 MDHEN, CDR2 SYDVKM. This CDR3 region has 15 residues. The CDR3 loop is CASRPGLGSPDTQYF. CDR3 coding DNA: TGTGCCAGCAGGCCGGGACTAGGGTCTCCAGATACGCAGTATTTT. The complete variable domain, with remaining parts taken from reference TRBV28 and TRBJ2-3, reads DVKVTQSSRYLVKRTGEKVFLECVQDMDHENMFWYRQDPGLGLRLIYFSYDVKMKEKGDIPEGYSVSREKKERFSLILESASTNQTSMYLCASRPGLGSPDTQYFGPGTRLTVL.

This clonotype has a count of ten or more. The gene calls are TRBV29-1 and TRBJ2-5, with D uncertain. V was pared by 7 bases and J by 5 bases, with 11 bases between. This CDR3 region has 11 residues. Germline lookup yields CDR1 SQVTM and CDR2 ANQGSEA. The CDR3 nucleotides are TGCAGCGCTAGATTAGGGGAGACCCAGTACTTC. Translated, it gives CSARLGETQYF.

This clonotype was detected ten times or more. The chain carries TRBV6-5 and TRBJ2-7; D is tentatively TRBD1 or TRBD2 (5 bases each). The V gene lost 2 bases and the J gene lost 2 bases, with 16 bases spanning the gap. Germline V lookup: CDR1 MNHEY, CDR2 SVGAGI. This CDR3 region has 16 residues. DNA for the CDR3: TGTGCCAGCAGTTACCGACAGCGTGCGGGTACCTACGAGCAGTACTTC. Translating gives CASSYRQRAGTYEQYF.

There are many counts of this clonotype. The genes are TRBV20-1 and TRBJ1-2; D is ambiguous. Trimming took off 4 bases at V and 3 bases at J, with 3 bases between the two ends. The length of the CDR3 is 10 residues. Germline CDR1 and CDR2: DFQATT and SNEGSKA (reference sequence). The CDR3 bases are TGCAGTGCTACAGACTATGGCTACACCTTC. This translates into CSATDYGYTF.

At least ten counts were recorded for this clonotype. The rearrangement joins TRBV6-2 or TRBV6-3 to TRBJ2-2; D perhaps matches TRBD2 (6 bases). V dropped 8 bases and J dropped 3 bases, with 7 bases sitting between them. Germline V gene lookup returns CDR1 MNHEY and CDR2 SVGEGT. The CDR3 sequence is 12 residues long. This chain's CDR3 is CASGRYTGELFF. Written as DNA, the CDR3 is TGTGCCAGCGGGAGGTACACCGGGGAGCTGTTTTTT.

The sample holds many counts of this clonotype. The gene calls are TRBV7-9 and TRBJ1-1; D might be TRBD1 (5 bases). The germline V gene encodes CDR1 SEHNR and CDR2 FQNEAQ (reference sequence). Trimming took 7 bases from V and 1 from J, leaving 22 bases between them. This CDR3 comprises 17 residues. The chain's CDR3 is CASTSSKKGIENTEAFF. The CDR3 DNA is TGTGCCAGCACCTCCTCTAAAAAGGGGATTGAGAACACTGAAGCTTTCTTT.

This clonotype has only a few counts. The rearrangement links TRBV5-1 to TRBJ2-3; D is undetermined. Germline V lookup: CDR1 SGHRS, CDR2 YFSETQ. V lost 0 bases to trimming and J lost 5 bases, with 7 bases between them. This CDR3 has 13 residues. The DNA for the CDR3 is TGCGCCAGCAGCTTGGTCCTCCAAGATACGCAGTATTTT. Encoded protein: CASSLVLQDTQYF.

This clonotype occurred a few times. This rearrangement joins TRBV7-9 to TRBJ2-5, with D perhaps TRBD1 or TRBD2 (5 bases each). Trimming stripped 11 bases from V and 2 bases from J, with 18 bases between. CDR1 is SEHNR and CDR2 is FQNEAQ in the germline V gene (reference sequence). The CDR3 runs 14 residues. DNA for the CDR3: TGTGCCTTAGGGGCACCGGGAAGACAAGAGACCCAGTACTTC. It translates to CALGAPGRQETQYF.

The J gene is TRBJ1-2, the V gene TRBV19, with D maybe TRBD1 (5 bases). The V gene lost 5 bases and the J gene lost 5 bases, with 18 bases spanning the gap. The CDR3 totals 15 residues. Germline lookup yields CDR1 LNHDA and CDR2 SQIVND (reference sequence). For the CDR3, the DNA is TGTGCCAGTAGTCCACCAAGACAGAATTGGTATGGCTACACCTTC. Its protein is CASSPPRQNWYGYTF.

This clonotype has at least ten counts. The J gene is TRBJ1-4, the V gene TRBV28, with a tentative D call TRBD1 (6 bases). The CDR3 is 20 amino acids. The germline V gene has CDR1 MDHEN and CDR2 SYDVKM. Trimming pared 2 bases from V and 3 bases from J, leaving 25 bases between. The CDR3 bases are TGTGCCAGCAGTTTAGTTAGGGCAGGGGAACGAGTCGGGCCTAATGAAAAACTGTTTTTT. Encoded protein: CASSLVRAGERVGPNEKLFF.

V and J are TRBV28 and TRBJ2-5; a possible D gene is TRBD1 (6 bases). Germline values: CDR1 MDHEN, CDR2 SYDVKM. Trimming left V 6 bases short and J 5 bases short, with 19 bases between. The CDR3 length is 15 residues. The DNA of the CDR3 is TGTGCCAGCAGCGAATCCTGGGGGCGATTGGAGACCCAGTACTTC. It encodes CASSESWGRLETQYF.

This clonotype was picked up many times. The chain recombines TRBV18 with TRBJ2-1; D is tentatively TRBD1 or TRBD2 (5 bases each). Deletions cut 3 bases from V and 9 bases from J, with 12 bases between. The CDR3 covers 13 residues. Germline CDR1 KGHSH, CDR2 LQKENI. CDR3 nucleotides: TGTGCCAGCTCACCGAATCGGGGCGGTGAGCAGTTCTTC. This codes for CASSPNRGGEQFF.